Listed below are T cell receptor beta chains from one sample, sequenced in a study of spatial heterogeneity in lung cancer. In TCRdb, the 5' RACE reads were re-called with MiXCR into one record per CDR3 protein. Of about 41,000 distinct CDR3 sequences in the sample, about 10% are singletons; the top ten hold about a sixth. This specimen was PBMCs, taken at follow-up. Receptors originate from a female donor with early-stage non-small cell lung cancer. Each CDR3 is given with its conserved first and last residue. Fields, in order: J gene, clone size, D gene, V gene, CDR3 DNA, CDR3 protein. The D gene is left open where the match is weak. The size of a clone is reported for some rows only, either as once, few or many, or as a class for expanded clones.

TRBJ2-1	few	TRBD1	TRBV5-6	TGTGCCAGCGCCCGGACAGGGGTAAATGAGCAGTTCTTC	CASARTGVNEQFF
TRBJ1-5	NA	NA	TRBV3-1	TGTGCCAGCAGCCACAGAGGGACCGATGGCCCCCAGCATTTT	CASSHRGTDGPQHF
TRBJ2-3	NA	TRBD2	TRBV20-1	TGCAGTGCCCCCCCCGGGGGGGCGGTAGATACGCAGTATTTT	CSAPPGGAVDTQYF
TRBJ1-1	many	TRBD1	TRBV14	TGTGCCAGCAGCCAAGATCGGTTCAGGGGGCAAACTGAAGCTTTCTTT	CASSQDRFRGQTEAFF
TRBJ2-7	many	TRBD1	TRBV29-1	TGCAGCGCAAGGGTCCCACAGGGGGGACACGAGCAGTACTTC	CSARVPQGGHEQYF
TRBJ2-1	NA	NA	TRBV5-1	TGCGCCAGCAGCCAAAACCCAGGGCGAAATGAGCAGTTCTTC	CASSQNPGRNEQFF
TRBJ1-5	NA	NA	TRBV3-1	TGTGCCAGCAGCCAAGAAGAGACAGACCATAGCAATCAGCCCCAGCATTTT	CASSQEETDHSNQPQHF
TRBJ2-3	NA	TRBD2	TRBV20-1	TGCAGTGCAAGGAGGCTAGCGGTCACAGATACGCAGTATTTT	CSARRLAVTDTQYF
TRBJ2-5	NA	NA	TRBV7-9	TGTGCCAGCAGCGTTCCGGGGCCTCGGGAGACCCAGTACTTC	CASSVPGPRETQYF
TRBJ2-2	many	NA	TRBV7-2	TGTGCCAGCAGCTTGGGGGGGCCCAACACCGGGGAGCTGTTTTTT	CASSLGGPNTGELFF
TRBJ1-6	many	NA	TRBV6-6	TGTGCCAGCAGTAAACCCGTTGGGACGGCAAGGGGTTCACCCCTCCACTTT	CASSKPVGTARGSPLHF
TRBJ1-5	NA	TRBD1	TRBV4-2	TGTGCCAGCAGCCAAGGCCTGACAGGGGACAATCAGCCCCAGCATTTT	CASSQGLTGDNQPQHF
TRBJ1-5	many	TRBD1	TRBV19	TGTGCCAGTACCTCGGACAGGGGGAAAAATCAGCCCCAGCATTTT	CASTSDRGKNQPQHF
TRBJ2-5	few	NA	TRBV20-1	TGCAGTGCCTTCCGGCCGCAAGAGACCCAGTACTTC	CSAFRPQETQYF
TRBJ2-1	few	NA	TRBV5-8	TGTGCCAGCAGCTTAGACCCCAGCTCCTACAATGAGCAGTTCTTC	CASSLDPSSYNEQFF
TRBJ2-2	few	TRBD1	TRBV12-3/TRBV12-4	TGTGCCAGCAATAGCCCAGGGACAGTTAACACCGGGGAGCTGTTTTTT	CASNSPGTVNTGELFF
TRBJ2-7	few	NA	TRBV5-5	TGTGCCAGCAGCTTTGGTGTAGGGGGGCCCTCCTACGAGCAGTACTTC	CASSFGVGGPSYEQYF
TRBJ2-5	NA	NA	TRBV20-1	TGCAGTGCTAGAGATCCGGGCACGGGGGAGACCCAGTACTTC	CSARDPGTGETQYF
TRBJ2-1	NA	NA	TRBV15	TGTGCCACCGGAGGGGGGGACTATGACAATGAGCAGTTCTTC	CATGGGDYDNEQFF
TRBJ2-7	NA	NA	TRBV20-1	TGCAGTGCTGCCTCCACGGGATCCCGCGAGCAGTACTTC	CSAASTGSREQYF
TRBJ2-7	many	NA	TRBV5-1	TGCGCCAGCAGCTTGGTAGGTCTCTCCCACGAGCAGTACTTC	CASSLVGLSHEQYF
TRBJ2-1	many	NA	TRBV28	TGTGCCAGCAGTTTAGGGTTAGCAAATGAGCAGTTCTTC	CASSLGLANEQFF
TRBJ2-5	many	NA	TRBV6-2/TRBV6-3	TGTGCCAGCAGTTTCCCTCCGCAAGGCGAGACCCAGTACTTC	CASSFPPQGETQYF
TRBJ1-2	many	NA	TRBV19	TGTGCCAGTACTCCTTTCGACACTGGTAACTATGGCTACACCTTC	CASTPFDTGNYGYTF
TRBJ2-5	few	NA	TRBV7-8	TGTGCCAGCAGCTTAGACAGTCAAGAGACCCAGTACTTC	CASSLDSQETQYF
TRBJ2-5	NA	NA	TRBV29-1	TGCAGCGTTGCTCAGCTCTTGGGGGAGACCCAGTACTTC	CSVAQLLGETQYF
TRBJ1-1	few	NA	TRBV20-1	TGCAGTGTTAAACAGAGGAACACTGAAGCTTTCTTT	CSVKQRNTEAFF
TRBJ2-7	few	NA	TRBV18	TGTGCCAGCTCTTTAAGGGGAGACGGCTACGAGCAGTACTTC	CASSLRGDGYEQYF
TRBJ1-1	NA	NA	TRBV6-5	TGTGCCAGCAGTTATCTCGGAAGTAACACTGAAGCTTTCTTT	CASSYLGSNTEAFF
TRBJ2-5	few	TRBD2	TRBV10-2	TGCGCCAGCAAGCCTCAGCGGGGGTGGATGAAGACCCAGTACTTC	CASKPQRGWMKTQYF
TRBJ2-7	few	TRBD2	TRBV4-1	TGCGCCAGCAGTCCGAGGGTAGCGGGAATTTACGAGCAGTACTTC	CASSPRVAGIYEQYF
TRBJ1-2	many	NA	TRBV4-1	TGCGCCAGCAGCGCGGGGCGATCCGACTACACCTTC	CASSAGRSDYTF
TRBJ1-2	NA	NA	TRBV7-2	TGTGCCAGCAGCTTCAGGGCGGACTATGGCTACACCTTC	CASSFRADYGYTF
TRBJ2-7	few	NA	TRBV4-2	TGTGCCAGCAGCCAAGACGGGGCGGGTCCTACCTACGAGCAGTACTTC	CASSQDGAGPTYEQYF
TRBJ2-5	many	TRBD2	TRBV29-1	TGCAGCGTTACTAGCGGACAAGAGACCCAGTACTTC	CSVTSGQETQYF
TRBJ1-3	few	NA	TRBV7-9	TGTGCCAGCAGCCCCCCCCTGCGACAGGGAAACACCATATATTTT	CASSPPLRQGNTIYF
TRBJ1-5	many	NA	TRBV28	TGTGCCAGCAATCTGGACAGACTGAATCAGCCCCAGCATTTT	CASNLDRLNQPQHF
TRBJ1-5	NA	TRBD1	TRBV28	TGTGCCAGCAAGGGACAGGGGAGGGCTAGTCAGCCCCAGCATTTT	CASKGQGRASQPQHF
TRBJ2-5	NA	TRBD1	TRBV7-8	TGTGCCAGCAGCCCCGGGACAGCAAACCAAGAGACCCAGTACTTC	CASSPGTANQETQYF
TRBJ2-3	few	NA	TRBV5-1	TGCGCCAGCAAGAGGTTAGACGGTAGCGATACGCAGTATTTT	CASKRLDGSDTQYF
TRBJ1-2	many	TRBD1	TRBV2	TGTGCCAGCACTCAGGGGGCTTCGTATGGCTACACCTTC	CASTQGASYGYTF
TRBJ2-7	NA	NA	TRBV12-3/TRBV12-4	TGTGCCAGCAGTTTAGACGCCGCCAGTCCCTACGAGCAGTACTTC	CASSLDAASPYEQYF